This T cell receptor (beta chain) was sequenced during a study of CD8 T cells in ankylosing spondylitis. General study results and limits: Made up of about eight highly homologous variants, a TCR beta motif appeared characteristic of ankylosing spondylitis blood.

A word on this clonotype: Its antigen is unidentified.

Via MiXCR, TCRdb re-called the 5' RACE reads, giving one row per CDR3 protein. In the table there are around 890,000 distinct CDR3 sequences, 12% of which are singletons. The CDR3 contains 15 residues. In germline, CDR1 is MRHNA, CDR2 SNTAGT. Trimming took 4 bases from V and 0 from J, leaving 10 bases between them. The sample taken for sequencing was blood, either unsorted or a sorted T cell fraction (not recorded which). This chain links TRBV6-4 with TRBJ2-1, with unresolved D. The sequence was collected from a male donor with ankylosing spondylitis. CDR3 residues: CASSVSPLSYNEQFF. The CDR3 DNA reads TGTGCCAGCAGTGTTTCACCTCTCTCCTACAATGAGCAGTTCTTC.